The clone carrying this TCR beta chain has only a few counts. The target antigen is unknown. These data belong to a study of molecular identifiers for immune sequencing clone quantification. Study details: Naive CD8 cell RNA, from roughly 21,000 or 96,000 cells, was split five ways in replicates, with four sequenced. Study observations and caveats: Spiked Jurkat TCR RNA equivalent to one cell was reportedly detectable in approximately 980,000 naive cells.

Previously published methods and listed TCR primers were used for the bulk TCR libraries. A single record per CDR3 protein comes from TCRdb applying MiXCR to the PCR reads. The table records 460,000 or so distinct CDR3 sequences, roughly 25% of them present only once. The V gene's germline CDR1 is DFQATT and CDR2 SNEGSKA (reference sequence). Trimming took 7 bases from V and 3 from J; bases not matched to a gene: 23. This CDR3 is built from 20 residues. This TCR was sampled from a human donor in good health. Some libraries in this study had Jurkat cell RNA spiked in. The chain recombines TRBV20-1 with TRBJ2-3; 12 nucleotides align to TRBD1. The sequencing sample was made of naive CD8+ T cells from blood, with Jurkat cell RNA spiked in. Subset described: FACS-sorted CD8+CD4-CCR7+CD45RA+ naive T cells. The CDR3 DNA reads as TGCAGTGTCTATCCCCGGGACAGGGGGCAGGGAGGGCCTAGTACAGATACGCAGTATTTT. This sequence encodes CSVYPRDRGQGGPSTDTQYF.